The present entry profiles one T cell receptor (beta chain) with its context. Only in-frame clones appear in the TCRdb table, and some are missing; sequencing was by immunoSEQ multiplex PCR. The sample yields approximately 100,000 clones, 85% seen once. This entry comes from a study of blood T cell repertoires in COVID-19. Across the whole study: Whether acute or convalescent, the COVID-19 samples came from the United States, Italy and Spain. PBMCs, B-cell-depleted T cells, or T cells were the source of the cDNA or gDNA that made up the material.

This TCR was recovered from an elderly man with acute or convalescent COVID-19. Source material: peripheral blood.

CDR3 in amino acids: CASSVVGSGHHYNEQFF. CDR3 DNA sequence: TGTGCCAGCAGCGTAGTCGGTAGCGGGCACCACTACAATGAGCAGTTCTTC. The chain uses TRBV9 and TRBJ2-1; TRBD2 aligns across 7 bases. V was pared by 0 bases and J by 3 bases, with 9 bases of the junction left unmatched. CDR3 length equals 17 residues. Germline loops: CDR1 SGDLS, CDR2 YYNGEE.